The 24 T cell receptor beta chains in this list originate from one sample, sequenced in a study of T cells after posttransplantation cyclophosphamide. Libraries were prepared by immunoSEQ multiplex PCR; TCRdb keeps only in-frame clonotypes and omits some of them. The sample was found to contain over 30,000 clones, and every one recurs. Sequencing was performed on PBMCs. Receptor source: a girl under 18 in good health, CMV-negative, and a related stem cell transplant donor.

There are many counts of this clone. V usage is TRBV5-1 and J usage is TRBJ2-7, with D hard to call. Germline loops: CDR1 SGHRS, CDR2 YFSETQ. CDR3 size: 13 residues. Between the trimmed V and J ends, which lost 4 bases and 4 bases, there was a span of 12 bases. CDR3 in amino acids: CASSPNTIYEQYF. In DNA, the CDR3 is TGCGCCAGCAGCCCCAATACAATTTACGAGCAGTACTTC.

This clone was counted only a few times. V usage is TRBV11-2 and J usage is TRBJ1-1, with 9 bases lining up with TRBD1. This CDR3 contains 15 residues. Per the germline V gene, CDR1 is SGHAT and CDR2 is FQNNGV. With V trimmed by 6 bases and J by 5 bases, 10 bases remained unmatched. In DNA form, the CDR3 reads TGTGCCAGCAGGGAACAGGGGGCTGTTTGGACTGAAGCTTTCTTT. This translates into CASREQGAVWTEAFF.

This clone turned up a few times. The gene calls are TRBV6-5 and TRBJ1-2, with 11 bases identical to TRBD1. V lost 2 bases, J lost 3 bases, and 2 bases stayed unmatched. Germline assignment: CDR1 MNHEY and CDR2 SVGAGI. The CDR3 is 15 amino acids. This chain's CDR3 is CASSYRDRGDYGYTF. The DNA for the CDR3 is TGTGCCAGCAGTTACCGGGACAGGGGGGACTATGGCTACACCTTC.

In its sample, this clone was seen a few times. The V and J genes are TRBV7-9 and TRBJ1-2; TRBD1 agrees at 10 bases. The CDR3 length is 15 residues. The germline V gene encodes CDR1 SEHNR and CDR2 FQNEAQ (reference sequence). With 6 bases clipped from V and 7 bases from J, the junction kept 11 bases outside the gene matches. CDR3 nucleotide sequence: TGTGCCAGCAGTCATGATCCGGGACAGGGGATTGGCTACACCTTC. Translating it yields CASSHDPGQGIGYTF.

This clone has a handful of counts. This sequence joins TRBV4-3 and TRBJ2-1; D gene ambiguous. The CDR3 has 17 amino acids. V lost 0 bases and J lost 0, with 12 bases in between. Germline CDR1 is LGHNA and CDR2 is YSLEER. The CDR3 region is CASSQDSSASSYNEQFF. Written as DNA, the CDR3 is TGCGCCAGCAGCCAAGATTCGAGCGCGAGCTCCTACAATGAGCAGTTCTTC.

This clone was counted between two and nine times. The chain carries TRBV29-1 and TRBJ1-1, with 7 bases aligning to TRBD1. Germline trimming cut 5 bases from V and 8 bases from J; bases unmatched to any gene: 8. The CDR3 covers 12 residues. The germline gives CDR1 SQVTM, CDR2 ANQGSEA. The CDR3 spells CSVTLSRGEAFF. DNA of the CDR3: TGCAGCGTTACCCTATCCAGGGGGGAAGCTTTCTTT.

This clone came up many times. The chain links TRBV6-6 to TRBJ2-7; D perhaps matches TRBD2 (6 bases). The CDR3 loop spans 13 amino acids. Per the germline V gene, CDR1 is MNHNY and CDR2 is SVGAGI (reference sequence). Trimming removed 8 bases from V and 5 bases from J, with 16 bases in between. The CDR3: CASSFYREHEQYF. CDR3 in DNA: TGTGCCAGCTCTTTTTATCGGGAGCACGAGCAGTACTTC.

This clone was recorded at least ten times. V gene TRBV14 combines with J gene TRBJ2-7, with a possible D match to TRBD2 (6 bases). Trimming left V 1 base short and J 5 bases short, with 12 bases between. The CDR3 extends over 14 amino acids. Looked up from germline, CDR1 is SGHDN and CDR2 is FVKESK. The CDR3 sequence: CASSQVEGINEQYF. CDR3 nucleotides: TGTGCCAGCAGCCAAGTGGAGGGGATCAACGAGCAGTACTTC. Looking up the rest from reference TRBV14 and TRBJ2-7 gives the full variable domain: EAGVTQFPSHSVIEKGQTVTLRCDPISGHDNLYWYRRVMGKEIKFLLHFVKESKQDESGMPNNRFLAERTGGTYSTLKVQPAELEDSGVYFCASSQVEGINEQYFGPGTRLTVT.

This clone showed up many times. The CDR3 is CASSPHGYGDEAFF. The CDR3 DNA is TGTGCCAGCTCACCACATGGTTACGGTGATGAAGCTTTCTTT. This chain uses TRBV18 with TRBJ1-1; D gene uncertain. The CDR3 runs to 14 residues. V lost 1 base to trimming and J lost 7 bases, with 13 bases between them. The germline V gene has CDR1 KGHSH and CDR2 LQKENI.

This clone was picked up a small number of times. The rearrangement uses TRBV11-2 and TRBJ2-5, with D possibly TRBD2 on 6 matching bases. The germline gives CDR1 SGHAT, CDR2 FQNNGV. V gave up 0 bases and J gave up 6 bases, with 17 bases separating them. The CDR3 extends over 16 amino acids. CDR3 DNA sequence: TGTGCCAGCAGCTTAGAGGGGACTCGGGGACTGAAGACCCAGTACTTC. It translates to CASSLEGTRGLKTQYF.

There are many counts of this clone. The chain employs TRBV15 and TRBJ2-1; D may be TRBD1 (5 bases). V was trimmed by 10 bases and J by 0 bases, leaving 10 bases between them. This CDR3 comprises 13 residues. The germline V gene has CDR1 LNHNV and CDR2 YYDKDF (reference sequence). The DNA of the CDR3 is TGTGCCATACAAGACAGCTCCTACAATGAGCAGTTCTTC. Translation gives CAIQDSSYNEQFF.

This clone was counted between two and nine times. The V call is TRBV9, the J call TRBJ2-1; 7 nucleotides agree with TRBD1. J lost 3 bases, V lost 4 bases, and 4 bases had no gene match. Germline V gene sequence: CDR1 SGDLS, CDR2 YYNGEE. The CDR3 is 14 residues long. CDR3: CASSQTGSYNEQFF. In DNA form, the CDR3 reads TGTGCCAGCAGCCAGACAGGGAGCTACAATGAGCAGTTCTTC.

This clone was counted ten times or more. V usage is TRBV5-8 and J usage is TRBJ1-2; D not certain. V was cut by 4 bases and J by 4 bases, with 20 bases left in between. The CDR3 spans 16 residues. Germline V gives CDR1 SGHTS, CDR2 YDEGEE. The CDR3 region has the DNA TGTGCCAGCAGCCCGGAGGAGGGAGACTTCCCCTATGGCTACACCTTC. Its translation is CASSPEEGDFPYGYTF.

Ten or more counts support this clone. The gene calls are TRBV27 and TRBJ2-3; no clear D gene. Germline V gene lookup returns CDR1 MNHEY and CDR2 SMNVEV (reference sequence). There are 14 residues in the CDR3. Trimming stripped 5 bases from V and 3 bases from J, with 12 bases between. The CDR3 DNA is TGTGCCAGCAGTCTGACTGAAATGACAGATACGCAGTATTTT. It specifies CASSLTEMTDTQYF.

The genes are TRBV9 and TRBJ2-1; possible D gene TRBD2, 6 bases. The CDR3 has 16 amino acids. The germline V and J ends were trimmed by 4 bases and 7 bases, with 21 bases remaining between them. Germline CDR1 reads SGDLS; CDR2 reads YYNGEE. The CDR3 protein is CASSPPRRGPRNEQFF. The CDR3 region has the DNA TGTGCCAGCAGCCCTCCCCGGCGGGGACCGAGAAATGAGCAGTTCTTC.

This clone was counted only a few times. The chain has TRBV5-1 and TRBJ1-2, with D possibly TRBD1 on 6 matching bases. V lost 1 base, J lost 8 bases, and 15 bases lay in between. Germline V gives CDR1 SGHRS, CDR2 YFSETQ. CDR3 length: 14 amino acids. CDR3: CASSLYQGSHGYTF. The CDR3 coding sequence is TGCGCCAGCAGCTTGTATCAGGGGAGTCACGGCTACACCTTC.

The CDR3 spells CASNDRGKNEQYF. CDR3 bases: TGTGCCAGTAATGACAGGGGGAAGAACGAGCAGTACTTC. The chain links TRBV19 to TRBJ2-7; 9 bases match TRBD1. In germline, CDR1 is LNHDA, CDR2 SQIVND (reference sequence). This CDR3 is 13 amino acids long. V lost 7 bases and J lost 5; bases outside the gene matches: 6.

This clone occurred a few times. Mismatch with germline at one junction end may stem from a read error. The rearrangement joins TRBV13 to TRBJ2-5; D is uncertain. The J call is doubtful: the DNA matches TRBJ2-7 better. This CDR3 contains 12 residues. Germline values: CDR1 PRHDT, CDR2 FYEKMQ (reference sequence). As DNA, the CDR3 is TGTGCCAGCAGCATAGGCTCCTACGAGCAGTACTTC. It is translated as CASSIGSYEQYF.

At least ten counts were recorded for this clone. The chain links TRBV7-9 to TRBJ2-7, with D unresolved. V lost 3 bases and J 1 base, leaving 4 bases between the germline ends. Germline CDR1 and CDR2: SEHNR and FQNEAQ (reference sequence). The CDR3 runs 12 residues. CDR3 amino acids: CASSLTSYEQYF. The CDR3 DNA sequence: TGTGCCAGCAGCTTGACTTCCTACGAGCAGTACTTC.

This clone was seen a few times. DNA of the CDR3: TGTGCCAGCAGCCAAGCGCTAATTGAGACCCAGTACTTC. This sequence encodes CASSQALIETQYF. The rearrangement links TRBV14 to TRBJ2-5; no clear D. The CDR3 has 13 amino acids. Per germline, CDR1 SGHDN and CDR2 FVKESK. Trimming took 1 base from V and 5 from J, leaving 8 bases between them.

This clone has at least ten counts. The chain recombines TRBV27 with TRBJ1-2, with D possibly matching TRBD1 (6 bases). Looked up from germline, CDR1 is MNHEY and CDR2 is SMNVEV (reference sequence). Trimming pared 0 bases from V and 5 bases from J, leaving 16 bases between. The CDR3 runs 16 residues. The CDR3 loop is CASSLSGAGTQYGYTF. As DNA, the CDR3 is TGTGCCAGCAGTTTATCGGGGGCAGGTACCCAATATGGCTACACCTTC.

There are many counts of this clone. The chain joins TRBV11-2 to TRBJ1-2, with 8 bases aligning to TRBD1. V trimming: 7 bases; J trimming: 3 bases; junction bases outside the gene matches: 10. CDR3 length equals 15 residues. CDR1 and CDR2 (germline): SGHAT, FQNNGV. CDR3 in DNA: TGTGCCAGCACCTATGGACAGGGCCACCACTATGGCTACACCTTC. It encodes CASTYGQGHHYGYTF.

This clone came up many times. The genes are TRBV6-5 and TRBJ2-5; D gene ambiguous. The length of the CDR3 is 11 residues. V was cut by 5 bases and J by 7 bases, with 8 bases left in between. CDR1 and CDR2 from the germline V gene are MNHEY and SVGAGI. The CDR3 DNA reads TGTGCCAGCAGTAAGCTCGGGACCCAGTACTTC. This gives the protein CASSKLGTQYF.

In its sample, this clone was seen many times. The DNA for the CDR3 is TGTGCCAGCAGCTTAAGTAGGGGAACCTCAGCGAACACTGAAGCTTTCTTT. Its protein product is CASSLSRGTSANTEAFF. The rearrangement links TRBV7-9 to TRBJ1-1; D may be TRBD1 (5 bases). The V end was cut by 2 bases, the J end by 1 base, with 17 bases between. The CDR3 is made up of 17 amino acids. The germline gives CDR1 SEHNR, CDR2 FQNEAQ (reference sequence).